These 28 T cell receptor beta chains were all obtained from the same sample, sequenced in a study of T cells in women clearing cervical HPV infection. Produced via immunoSEQ multiplex PCR; TCRdb's table is partial and in-frame only. This sample's table has 25,000 to 35,000 clones. The sequenced sample consisted of blood buffy coat. The source of these receptors is a woman between 18 and 69 years old with a cervical HPV16 infection that either progressed to CIN3+ or cleared (not recorded which).

This clone registers medium-sized (0.01 to 0.1%) by frequency. The read finishes 3 residues shy of the CDR3 end, and the germline J gene is used to complete it. The rearrangement links TRBV9 to TRBJ2-2; D might be TRBD1 (5 bases). The germline V gene encodes CDR1 SGDLS and CDR2 YYNGEE. The CDR3 runs 17 residues. Trimming pared 3 bases from V and 5 bases from J, leaving 20 bases between. CDR3: CASSGKGEGYGTGELFF. CDR3 bases read: TGTGCCAGCAGCGGAAAAGGGGAAGGGTATGGAACCGGGGAG.

Points on this clone: The read terminates 3 residues before the CDR3 end, so the remaining end is supplied by the germline J gene. The chain combines TRBV12-3 or TRBV12-4 with TRBJ1-2, with a weak D call TRBD1 (5 bases). This CDR3 has 12 residues. Trimming removed 6 bases at V and 3 bases at J, with 8 bases between. CDR3 DNA, as far as it was read: TGTGCCAGCAGCTGGGGGGACTATGGC. It translates to CASSWGDYG. The whole CDR3 is CASSWGDYGYTF.

As for this clone: The CDR3 end is not reached by the read, which stops 3 residues before it; the germline J gene fills it in. The identical CDR3 is also encoded by other nucleotide sequences in the sample. The chain combines TRBV29-1 with TRBJ1-2; D is possibly TRBD1 (5 bases). Trimming removed 3 bases at V and 5 bases at J, with 10 bases between. This CDR3 is 12 amino acids long. Germline V gene data show CDR1 as SQVTM and CDR2 as ANQGSEA. The CDR3 loop is CSVDGGEYGYTF. CDR3 DNA, as far as it was read: TGCAGCGTTGACGGGGGGGAATATGGC.

With respect to this clone: The CDR3 end lies 3 residues beyond the end of the read and is filled in from the germline J gene. This chain joins TRBV7-3 and TRBJ2-3; no definite D call. Germline lookup yields CDR1 SGHTA and CDR2 FQGTGA. The ends were cut back, 5 bases at V and 1 base at J, with 10 bases in the middle. The CDR3 contains 14 residues. This chain's CDR3 is CASSPASGTDTQYF. Incomplete CDR3 DNA: TGTGCCAGCAGCCCCGCCAGCGGCACAGATACG.

About this clone: One end of the junction does not line up with germline, which may come from a read error. The read stops 3 residues short of the end of the CDR3; the missing end is completed from the germline J gene. The sample holds other DNA sequences that translate to the same CDR3. This rearrangement joins TRBV5-1 to TRBJ1-3; 7 positions agree with TRBD1. There are 14 residues in the CDR3. Germline CDR1 reads SGHRS; CDR2 reads YFSETQ. The CDR3 loop is CASSLQGSGNTIYF. The covered CDR3 bases are TGCGCCAGCAGCTTACAGGGGTCTGGAAACACA.

Comments on this clone: The read gets to within 3 residues of the CDR3 end, and the germline J gene fills in the rest. The chain links TRBV3-1 (or the pseudogene TRBV3-2) to TRBJ2-7; D is ambiguous. Deletions cut 6 bases from V and 5 bases from J, with 11 bases between. CDR1 and CDR2 (germline): LGHDT, YNNKEL (reference sequence). The CDR3 is 12 amino acids. CDR3 bases read: TGTGCCAGCAGTTCCCTCCGGGACGAG. Amino acids: CASSSLRDE. The whole CDR3 is CASSSLRDEQYF.

Concerning this clone: The observed sequence ends 3 residues before the CDR3 terminus, with the missing tail filled in from the germline J gene. The chain couples TRBV30 to TRBJ1-4; D unclear. CDR1 is GTSNPN and CDR2 is SVGIG in the germline V gene (reference sequence). The V end was cut by 0 bases, the J end by 5 bases, with 16 bases between. There are 16 residues in the CDR3. The sequenced CDR3 bases are TGTGCCTGGAGTGTAAATCGGGGAGGGAACAATGAAAAA. It specifies CAWSVNRGGNNEK. The whole CDR3 sequence reads CAWSVNRGGNNEKLFF.

The CDR3 bases that were read are TGTGCCTGGGGGGGGACAGGGGGCTGGGAGACC. Encoded protein: CAWGGTGGWET. The CDR3 in full is CAWGGTGGWETQYF. The V gene is TRBV30, the J gene TRBJ2-5, with 12 bases that match TRBD1. The read is 3 residues too short to cover the CDR3 end, so that end is filled in from the germline J gene. V was clipped by 5 bases and J by 5 bases; unmatched bases: 6. CDR1 is GTSNPN, CDR2 SVGIG, per germline (reference sequence). This CDR3 spans 14 amino acids.

As for this clone: With the read ending 3 residues before the CDR3 end, the germline J gene is used to fill in that end. The chain couples TRBV10-2 to TRBJ2-1; 10 bases map to TRBD1. Germline CDR1 reads WSHSY; CDR2 reads SAAADI. The CDR3 is made up of 16 amino acids. Trimming took 6 bases from V and 6 from J; bases not matched to a gene: 11. The chain's CDR3 is CASREAGTGAINEQFF. The DNA read from the CDR3 is TGCGCCAGCAGAGAAGCCGGGACAGGGGCTATCAATGAG.

As to this clone: The CDR3 end falls 3 residues outside the read, so it is completed with the germline J gene. V gene TRBV20-1 combines with J gene TRBJ1-6; no reliable D call. Germline CDR1 is DFQATT and CDR2 is SNEGSKA (reference sequence). CDR3 length: 16 residues. V was clipped by 0 bases and J by 0 bases, with 9 bases between them. CDR3 in amino acids: CSAREGTSSYNSPLHF. The DNA read from the CDR3 is TGCAGTGCTAGAGAGGGCACAAGCTCCTATAATTCACCC.

Regarding this clone: The CDR3 end is not reached by the read, which stops 3 residues before it; the germline J gene fills it in. J is TRBJ2-1 and V is TRBV12-3 or TRBV12-4, with 10 bases matching TRBD2. The CDR3 runs to 17 residues. The trim removed 0 bases at V and 3 bases at J, leaving 5 bases unmatched. The CDR3 protein is CASSLARGLAIYNEQFF. Incomplete CDR3 DNA: TGTGCCAGCAGTTTAGCTAGGGGACTAGCGATCTACAATGAG.

As to this clone: The read stops 3 residues short of the end of the CDR3; the missing end is completed from the germline J gene. This sample includes further DNA sequences coding for the same CDR3. V and J are TRBV19 and TRBJ1-2, with 9 bases identical to TRBD1. The germline V gene has CDR1 LNHDA and CDR2 SQIVND (reference sequence). J gave up 3 bases and V 5 bases, and 19 bases lay outside the gene matches. The CDR3 spans 19 residues. The CDR3 protein is CASSPIVVYRDRDDYGYTF. Partial CDR3 DNA: TGTGCCAGTAGTCCTATAGTGGTTTACCGGGACAGGGATGACTATGGC.

As concerns this clone: From the germline J gene comes the end of the CDR3, since the read stops 3 residues before it. This rearrangement joins TRBV10-3 to TRBJ1-4; D call uncertain. The CDR3 spans 14 residues. The V gene lost 3 bases and the J gene lost 8 bases, with 13 bases spanning the gap. The germline CDR1 and CDR2 sequences are ENHRY and SYGVKD. The CDR3 is CAISDGEGGEKLFF. The sequenced CDR3 bases are TGTGCCATCAGTGACGGGGAGGGAGGGGAAAAA.

Considering frequency, this clone is medium-sized. The observed sequence ends 3 residues before the CDR3 terminus, with the missing tail filled in from the germline J gene. The chain joins TRBV13 to TRBJ2-1; possibly TRBD2 for D (7 bases). Deletions cut 5 bases from V and 0 bases from J, with 17 bases between. This CDR3 spans 17 amino acids. Germline lookup yields CDR1 PRHDT and CDR2 FYEKMQ (reference sequence). The sequenced part of the CDR3 DNA is TGTGCCAGCAGCCAGGCTTGGGGGGGCGCCTCCTACAATGAG. It is translated as CASSQAWGGASYNE. The entire CDR3 reads CASSQAWGGASYNEQFF.

Points on this clone: The DNA ends 3 residues before the CDR3 does, and the rest of the CDR3 is filled in from the germline J gene. The V call is TRBV20-1, the J call TRBJ2-5, with 11 bases identical to TRBD2. Germline loops: CDR1 DFQATT, CDR2 SNEGSKA (reference sequence). This CDR3 comprises 19 residues. V lost 3 bases to trimming and J lost 5 bases; unmatched junction nucleotides: 20. CDR3 DNA (partial): TGCAGTGCTAGTCCCTATGTTCCGGGACTAGCGGTCTTGGGGGAGACC. It translates to CSASPYVPGLAVLGET. The CDR3, in full, reads CSASPYVPGLAVLGETQYF.

In the case of this clone: The missing CDR3 end, 3 residues past where the read stops, is filled in from the germline J gene. This sequence joins TRBV6-1 and TRBJ2-7, with TRBD1 matching over 9 bases. This CDR3 contains 14 residues. Germline V gene sequence: CDR1 MNHNS, CDR2 SASEGT. Trimming at V came to 1 base and at J to 5 bases, leaving 3 bases not matched to a gene. The DNA read from the CDR3 is TGTGCCAGCAGTGAAGGGACAGGGGAGGACGAG. Its protein is CASSEGTGEDE. Given in full, the CDR3 is CASSEGTGEDEQYF.

About this clone itself: Read sequence stops 3 residues before the CDR3 end, and the germline J gene provides the missing end. V usage is TRBV9 and J usage is TRBJ2-5; the D gene is possibly TRBD1 (5 bases). This CDR3 is built from 15 residues. Germline values: CDR1 SGDLS, CDR2 YYNGEE. V gave up 0 bases and J gave up 0 bases, with 9 bases separating them. The sequenced CDR3 bases are TGTGCCAGCAGCGTAGACCCAGGGTACCAAGAGACC. This translates into CASSVDPGYQET. The complete CDR3 protein is CASSVDPGYQETQYF.

Concerning this clone: The read ends 3 residues before the CDR3 terminus; that terminus is restored from the germline J gene. The V gene is TRBV10-3, the J gene TRBJ1-2; 8 bases line up with TRBD1. This CDR3 spans 15 amino acids. In germline, CDR1 is ENHRY, CDR2 SYGVKD. Losses at the gene ends were 6 bases for V and 4 bases for J; bases not matched to a gene: 10. The sequenced CDR3 bases are TGTGCCATCAGCTTGGACAGGGCGTCCTTCTATGGC. Amino acids: CAISLDRASFYG. The whole CDR3 protein is CAISLDRASFYGYTF.

A note on this clone: The missing CDR3 end, 3 residues past where the read stops, is filled in from the germline J gene. V gene TRBV20-1 combines with J gene TRBJ2-3; D gene unclear. The CDR3 contains 12 residues. From germline, CDR1 is DFQATT and CDR2 SNEGSKA (reference sequence). V was cut by 5 bases and J by 0 bases, with 6 bases left in between. The CDR3 is CSADGSTDTQYF. The part of the CDR3 DNA that was read is TGCAGTGCTGACGGGAGCACAGATACG.

A remark on this clone: The observed sequence ends 3 residues before the CDR3 terminus, with the missing tail filled in from the germline J gene. J is TRBJ2-7 and V is TRBV2; the D is unclear. V lost 8 bases and J 3 bases, leaving 14 bases between the germline ends. Per the germline V gene, CDR1 is SNHLY and CDR2 is FYNNEI. The CDR3 consists of 13 residues. The part of the CDR3 DNA that was read is TGTGCCAGCGAGGTTCGGGTCCTCTACGAG. Translated: CASEVRVLYE. The entire CDR3 sequence reads CASEVRVLYEQYF.

On this clone itself: The CDR3 end is not reached by the read, which stops 3 residues before it; the germline J gene fills it in. The V and J genes are TRBV28 and TRBJ2-1; 7 bases line up with TRBD2. V gave up 4 bases and J gave up 0 bases; unmatched junction bases: 9. CDR3 size: 17 residues. Germline V gene data show CDR1 as MDHEN and CDR2 as SYDVKM. The CDR3 is CASSSNPGGSSYNEQFF. The part of the CDR3 DNA that was read is TGTGCCAGCAGTTCCAACCCAGGCGGGAGCTCCTACAATGAG.

As for this clone: The CDR3 end falls 3 residues outside the read, so it is completed with the germline J gene. This sequence joins TRBV5-1 and TRBJ2-5; 8 nucleotides match TRBD2. The CDR3 loop spans 15 amino acids. After removal of 0 bases from V and 5 bases from J, the junction contained 6 bases not matched to a gene. Germline V lookup: CDR1 SGHRS, CDR2 YFSETQ. CDR3 protein: CASSLVLTSEETQYF. Partial CDR3 DNA: TGCGCCAGCAGCTTGGTGTTGACTAGCGAGGAGACC.

To note about this clone: The read terminates 3 residues before the CDR3 end, so the remaining end is supplied by the germline J gene. The chain has TRBV19 and TRBJ2-3; the match to TRBD2 covers 8 bases. Germline CDR1 and CDR2: LNHDA and SQIVND (reference sequence). The J segment lost 3 bases and the V segment lost 7 bases, leaving 3 bases of the junction unmatched. The CDR3 spans 13 residues. CDR3 DNA (partial): TGTGCCAGTATTGGCGGGAGGACAGATACG. Its protein product is CASIGGRTDT. In full, the CDR3 reads CASIGGRTDTQYF.

Turning to this clone: The read terminates 3 residues ahead of where the CDR3 ends, so the germline J gene completes it. J is TRBJ1-2 and V is TRBV19; D gene unclear. The CDR3 has 14 residues. The ends were cut back, 10 bases at V and 6 bases at J, with 21 bases in the middle. Per germline, CDR1 LNHDA and CDR2 SQIVND (reference sequence). CDR3 protein: CATTPLVQSHGYTF. Partial CDR3 DNA: TGTGCCACCACACCTTTGGTACAGTCCCATGGC. The whole variable domain, remainder taken from reference TRBV19 and TRBJ1-2, is DGGITQSPKYLFRKEGQNVTLSCEQNLNHDAMYWYRQDPGQGLRLIYYSQIVNDFQKGDIAEGYSVSREKKESFPLTVTSAQKNPTAFYLCATTPLVQSHGYTFGSGTRLTVV.

Points on this clone: The DNA ends 3 residues before the CDR3 does, and the rest of the CDR3 is filled in from the germline J gene. The V call is TRBV4-2, the J call TRBJ2-3; 14 bases line up with TRBD2. The CDR3 spans 20 residues. Germline assignment: CDR1 LGHNA and CDR2 YNFKEQ. V was pared by 4 bases and J by 4 bases, with 16 bases of the junction left unmatched. CDR3 region: CASSRPPAETSGRAPDTQYF. The covered CDR3 bases are TGTGCCAGCAGCCGCCCCCCCGCCGAGACTAGCGGGAGGGCCCCAGATACG.

With respect to this clone: The read terminates 3 residues before the CDR3 end, so the remaining end is supplied by the germline J gene. The rearrangement links TRBV30 to TRBJ1-2; 8 nucleotides align to TRBD1. The CDR3 totals 14 residues. Germline CDR1 is GTSNPN and CDR2 is SVGIG (reference sequence). CDR3 loop: CAWSYRDRTYDYTF. The part of the CDR3 DNA that was read is TGTGCCTGGAGTTACCGGGACAGGACCTACGAC.

For this clone: The read falls 3 residues short of the CDR3 end, and the missing part is taken from the germline J gene. The chain combines TRBV11-3 with TRBJ2-1; tentative D call: TRBD2 (5 bases). CDR3 length equals 15 residues. V was cut by 1 base and J by 4 bases, with 11 bases left in between. The V gene's germline CDR1 is SGHNT and CDR2 YENEEA. CDR3 in amino acids: CASSLAPGEYNEQFF. The DNA read from the CDR3 is TGTGCCAGCAGCTTAGCGCCCGGGGAGTACAATGAG.

In the case of this clone: The sequence runs out 3 residues before the end of the CDR3; the remainder is reconstructed from the germline J gene. This sequence joins TRBV7-9 and TRBJ1-2; no firm D call. The CDR3 runs to 14 residues. Germline values: CDR1 SEHNR, CDR2 FQNEAQ (reference sequence). Incomplete CDR3 DNA: TGTGCCAGCAGCTTAGAGGCAGGATTTTACGAC. Protein sequence: CASSLEAGFYD. The full CDR3 reads CASSLEAGFYDYTF.